This T cell receptor (beta chain) was obtained from a study of blood T cells in healthy people across ages (dated by TCRdb to 2015 to 2017). Notes on the research overall: In model experiments, roughly one uniquely barcoded TCR beta cDNA molecule per two T cells was captured by template switching. The donors were split into four age groups: young (average around 15 years), middle-aged (39), aged (approximately 60) and long-lived (under 85). To avoid experimental bias, donors of different ages were randomly spread across the sequencing lanes. Using deep sequencing normalized with unique cDNA molecular identifiers, the study measured how TCR beta repertoire diversity changes with age. The study analyzed two additional independent replicas of 1 million unique cDNA reads from the same blood draw for two donors, one aged 18 to 29 and one aged 80 or older.

Trimming costs V 2 bases and J 8 bases, and their ends lie 14 bases apart. The CDR3, cysteine through phenylalanine, is 14 amino acids long. CDR3 DNA is the only sequence kept; it has 42 bases, read in frame from the first base. The germline V gene specifies SGHRS as CDR1 and YFSETQ as CDR2. Details on this clonotype: Its cognate antigen has yet to be identified. Qualities for individual bases were not recorded, and no much larger clone is one base off.

Library method: 5' RACE. Reads for this sample came from an Illumina HiSeq 2500. A second PCR of about 6 to 11 cycles was performed with a sample-barcoded 5' primer and a J-beta primer mix. A unique molecular identifier was introduced onto each TCR beta cDNA molecule by a template-switch 5' adaptor carrying 12 random nucleotides. At least 3 million CDR3-containing paired-end reads were obtained from each sample. All of the RNA was converted into first-strand cDNA using the Mint cDNA synthesis kit, with a TRBC-specific oligonucleotide serving as the primer. Following uracil-DNA glycosylase treatment, a first 18-cycle PCR with universal primers M1SS and BC2_uni_R was performed on all cDNA. On the study's bioinformatics: For normalization, 1 million high-quality reads, each with a distinct molecular identifier, were randomly selected from each sample. Instead of being binned into consensus sequences, reads that shared molecular identifiers were thrown out. MiTCR, with a Q25 quality threshold and the strictest error-elimination algorithm, was used for CDR3 identification, clonotype clustering and error correction. A nonparametric unseen species model with Euler transformation was used to estimate a lower bound on total TCR beta diversity. The public reads were reprocessed in TCRdb via fastp at Q25 and MiXCR, keeping in-frame beta chains. Rows with one shared CDR3 protein collapse into an entry with the most common genes and DNA. It is TCRdb's table, rather than the study itself, that gives the V and J calls and clone size. The table for this sample lists 1.5 million to 2 million distinct CDR3 sequences; 28% of them were counted only once. The top ten constitute 6.5% to 8.5% of the sample.

Systemically healthy Caucasian individuals from Russia, some 38 in total and aged about 6 to 95 years, were included as donors. Ten milliliters of peripheral blood were drawn from each donor into EDTA-treated Vacutainer tubes. Ficoll-Paque density-gradient centrifugation was used to isolate PBMCs, with at least 6.5 million per sample. Trizol reagent was used to extract total RNA from the PBMCs, yielding at least 6 micrograms per sample. Naive CD45RAhigh/CD27high T cell percentages were measured by flow cytometry on a PBMC aliquot from every donor. What the authors observed across the whole study: Because donor CMV infection status was unknown, age-related changes in expanded clonotypes were potentially confounded. Estimates of total diversity based on one million sequenced T cells were considered lower bounds and underestimates. There was a strong correlation between observed TCR beta diversity and the percentage of naive T cells measured by flow cytometry. Compared with the aged group, more naive CD4+ T cells, fewer expanded clones and increased TCR diversity were shown by the long-lived group, suggesting age selection. Because profiling used bulk unsorted PBMCs, naive and antigen-experienced compartments could not be compared conclusively. As age increased, observed TCR beta diversity per million T cells dropped in a roughly linear way, and a significant reduction was already evident by age 40.

This receptor was obtained from a woman in her 30s in good health. Sequencing input: blood. Recombination joined TRBV5-1 with TRBJ1-5; the D gene cannot be resolved reliably. The nucleotides read TGCGCCAGCAGCTTAGACGCAGGTAGGGAGCCCCAGCATTTT. It codes for CASSLDAGREPQHF.